The sample holds a few counts of the clone carrying this TCR beta chain. Its antigen is unknown. This specimen comes from a study of CD8 T cells in Susac syndrome. Whole-study findings and limits: Only a relatively small number of individuals were included in the TCR sequencing and HLA analysis.

Per the germline V gene, CDR1 is SGHRS and CDR2 is YFSETQ. Trimming left V 4 bases short and J 5 bases short, with 24 bases between. The CDR3 consists of 18 residues. Negative isolation was used for CD8+ and CD4+ T cells and FACS enrichment for TEMRA cells. With random hexamers, reverse transcription was performed on 0.5 to 1 ug of RNA. An immunoSEQ multiplex PCR amplified TCR beta CDR3 over 54 Vbeta and 13 Jbeta. Each CDR3 protein gets one entry after TCRdb re-called the immunoSEQ multiplex PCR reads with MiXCR. The sample has more than 65,000 distinct CDR3 sequences; roughly 94% are singletons. V usage is TRBV5-1 and J usage is TRBJ1-4, with D maybe TRBD1 (6 bases). Sequencing input: CD8+ T cells from PBMCs. This sequence originates from a human donor in good health. The DNA of the CDR3 is TGCGCCAGCAGCATCGGCTTCACGGACAGTCCGGGGAATGAAAAACTGTTTTTT. It yields the protein CASSIGFTDSPGNEKLFF.